The sequence of this TCR beta chain was determined in a study of blood T cell repertoires in COVID-19 (dated by TCRdb to about 2020). With respect to the entire study: The collaborator samples originated in the United States, Italy and Spain and spanned the acute and convalescent phases of COVID-19. The sample metadata nearly always contained a de-identified subject ID, COVID-19 status, age in years and sex. Deeply sampled blood TCRbeta repertoires from subjects exposed to, actively infected with, or recovered from COVID-19 were included in the dataset. Samples were obtained from the ongoing ImmuneRACE study (first 160 participants) and from 1,254 subjects provided by 6 global collaborators. HLA class I and class II types, where available, came from metadata supplied by the sample provider rather than from assay-based typing. The repertoires were released in a freely available public database meant as a resource for research on the immune response to SARS-CoV-2. The material from the prospective study consisted of cDNA or gDNA derived from T cells, B-cell-depleted T cells, or PBMCs. What the authors observed across the whole study: How much clinical and demographic metadata was included differed by source and by participant, and the metadata was provided uncurated.

One collaborating source in Seattle enrolled patients while the patients were actively infected and followed the patients over time throughout the course of disease. Whole blood was collected in K2EDTA tubes by collaborating institutions according to the institutions' own protocols. For TCRbeta analysis, collaborators shipped samples in one of three forms: frozen whole blood, isolated PBMCs, or DNA extracted from either of those sample types. Trimming takes 5 bases from V and 7 bases from J, and the germline ends sit 29 bases apart. The CDR3, cysteine through phenylalanine, is 18 amino acids long. Solely the CDR3 DNA is kept, with 54 bases framed from the first base. From a lookup of the germline V gene (reference sequence), CDR1 and CDR2 are MNHEY and SMNVEV. Points on this clone: Its binding antigen is unknown. Base qualities are missing; no much larger clone stands one base away.

TCRbeta CDR3 regions were amplified from genomic DNA by means of the immunoSEQ Assay, a bias-controlled multiplex PCR. Concerning the study's data processing: Nucleated cell counts per sample were estimated from amplification of reference gene primers within the assay. To quantify the absolute abundance of each unique TCRbeta CDR3 rearrangement, sequence reads were collapsed and filtered. Productive Simpson clonality was computed per sample as the square root of Simpson's diversity index over productive rearrangements. TCRdb mirrors the immuneACCESS table, restricted to in-frame sequences. Some clones are absent from its copies; in checked studies, under half trace to an unresolved V gene, and the reason for the others is unknown. V and J calls and clone size are given by that table; D and trimming were obtained from the DNA. The sample records about 100,000 clones, around 90% of which are singletons. The ten largest clones represent more than 6% of the sample.

The sample taken for sequencing was peripheral blood. This clonotype originated in a young man with COVID-19, enrolled during active disease. Recombination connected TRBV27 to TRBJ1-2, with no confident D gene call. The nucleotide sequence reads TGTGCCAGCAGTCCCACCCCCACTACGGTCCTTTCCCCCCGTGGCTACACCTTC. Its protein reads: CASSPTPTTVLSPRGYTF.